This T cell receptor (beta chain) stems from a study of cytomegalovirus exposure and HLA in healthy donors. The PCR was carried out with 60 Vbeta primers and 13 Jbeta primers. Only in-frame clones appear in the TCRdb table, and some are missing; sequencing was by immunoSEQ multiplex PCR. The table includes fewer than 150,000 clones, around 75% detected once. Details on this clone: What it binds is unknown.

General study results and limits: It was reported in a later analysis that an Asian-associated ancestry cluster showed fewer N-insertions than the roughly 670-donor mean. It was shown in a later analysis that HLA-associated TCR beta chains were more clonally expanded than other, equally common chains. Many donors shared some public TCRs, even though most TCR sequences were rare.

The CDR3 is made up of 14 amino acids. The germline V gene has CDR1 SGHDT and CDR2 YYEEEE. Trimming removed 3 bases at V and 1 base at J, with 10 bases between. The rearrangement uses TRBV5-6 and TRBJ1-1; D not certain. Source material: PBMCs. The receptor's source is a woman aged 30 to 39 in good health and CMV-seronegative. CDR3 sequence (DNA): TGTGCCAGCAGCTACCAGGCGCGGAACACTGAAGCTTTCTTT. Translation gives CASSYQARNTEAFF.